This T cell receptor beta chain was obtained from a study of blood T cell repertoires in COVID-19. About the research overall: Acute and convalescent COVID-19 specimens originated in the United States, Italy and Spain. PBMCs, B-cell-depleted T cells, or T cells were the source of the cDNA or gDNA that made up the material.

CDR1 is MGHRA, CDR2 YSYEKL, per germline. This CDR3 spans 13 amino acids. Trimming removed 4 bases from V and 4 bases from J, with 8 bases in between. TCRdb's copy holds only in-frame clones and misses some; the assay was immunoSEQ multiplex PCR. The sample has approximately 240,000 clones, around 90% seen once. The TCR originated in a woman in her late teens or twenties who had recovered from COVID-19. The gene calls are TRBV4-1 and TRBJ2-1; no clear D gene. The source material was peripheral blood. The CDR3 nucleotides read TGCGCCAGCAGCCTAAATATATACAATGAGCAGTTCTTC. Translated, it gives CASSLNIYNEQFF.